Reported below is one TCR beta chain. The antigen is not known. This sample was included in a study of cytomegalovirus exposure and HLA in healthy donors. General study findings and limits: TCR clusters originating in the first cohort tended to co-occur in the 110 or so validation repertoires, according to a later analysis. Overall, around 160 TCR beta chains were annotated as cytomegalovirus-associated. The classifier, whose performance was assessed in both the original and validation cohorts, reportedly diagnosed cytomegalovirus status with high specificity and sensitivity.

Measured with immunoSEQ multiplex PCR; TCRdb has only the in-frame clones, and not every one. The profile shows 150,000 or so clones, roughly 89% of them singletons. V lost 3 bases, J lost 0 bases, and 17 bases lay in between. Germline-derived CDR1 and CDR2 are MGHRA and YSYEKL. CDR3 length equals 17 residues. The validation cohort, a group of some 120 subjects, included the donors and was separate from the roughly 670-subject first cohort. The sequenced sample was PBMCs. This sequence originates from a woman under 30 in good health and CMV-seropositive. V usage is TRBV4-1 and J usage is TRBJ1-2; TRBD1 might be the D (6 bases). CDR3 bases: TGCGCCAGCAGCCACCCTAGGACAGCAGATCCTAACTATGGCTACACCTTC. Residues: CASSHPRTADPNYGYTF.